A single sample is the source of the 10 T cell receptor beta chains below, sequenced in a study of CD8 T cells in Susac syndrome. It was with random hexamers that roughly 0.45 to 1 ug RNA was reverse transcribed. TCRdb re-analysed the immunoSEQ multiplex PCR reads in MiXCR, keeping a single row per CDR3 protein. In the table there are 250,000 to 300,000 distinct CDR3 sequences, approximately 85% of which are singletons. Sample: CD8+ T cells from PBMCs. These receptors were obtained from a human donor with multiple sclerosis.

This clonotype has just one count. This chain uses TRBV12-3 or TRBV12-4 with TRBJ1-3; 7 bases fit TRBD1. J was trimmed by 0 bases and V by 3 bases; bases with no gene match: 5. The CDR3 totals 16 residues. CDR3: CASSFLQGTSGNTIYF. The CDR3 nucleotides are TGTGCCAGCAGTTTTCTACAGGGGACCTCTGGAAACACCATATATTTT.

This sequence joins TRBV20-1 and TRBJ2-7; D is unresolved. V was pared by 2 bases and J by 2 bases, with 7 bases between. The CDR3 length is 12 residues. In germline, CDR1 is DFQATT, CDR2 SNEGSKA (reference sequence). The CDR3 bases are TGCAGTGCTAGACTAGTGCCCTACGAGCAGTACTTC. It translates to CSARLVPYEQYF.

DNA for the CDR3: TGTGCCAGCAGTTACTCCGCGGGAGCGATCACAGATACGCAGTATTTT. Amino acid sequence: CASSYSAGAITDTQYF. The chain uses TRBV6-5 and TRBJ2-3, with 7 bases matching TRBD2. Germline assignment: CDR1 MNHEY and CDR2 SVGAGI. V lost 0 bases, J lost 2 bases, and 5 bases stayed unmatched. There are 16 residues in the CDR3.

Here the CDR3 reads CASSQDEGTDYEQYF. CDR3 nucleotides: TGCGCCAGCAGCCAAGATGAAGGGACAGACTACGAGCAGTACTTC. The gene calls are TRBV4-3 and TRBJ2-7, with 7 bases matching TRBD1. CDR3 length: 15 residues. CDR1 is LGHNA, CDR2 YSLEER, per germline. V lost 0 bases and J lost 3; bases outside the gene matches: 5.

The J gene is TRBJ1-3, the V gene TRBV7-8; unclear D gene. Per germline, CDR1 SGHVS and CDR2 FQNEAQ. Trimming left V 5 bases short and J 0 bases short, with 11 bases between. This CDR3 spans 15 amino acids. CDR3 nucleotide sequence: TGTGCCAGCAGCCTCGCGGTTCGCTCTGGAAACACCATATATTTT. This sequence encodes CASSLAVRSGNTIYF. Full variable domain (outside the CDR3, taken from reference TRBV7-8 and TRBJ1-3): GAGVSQSPRYKVAKRGQDVALRCDPISGHVSLFWYQQALGQGPEFLTYFQNEAQLDKSGLPSDRFFAERPEGSVSTLKIQRTQQEDSAVYLCASSLAVRSGNTIYFGEGSWLTVV.

This chain connects TRBV4-1 to TRBJ2-3, with TRBD2 matching 9 bases. The CDR3 has 17 residues. From germline, CDR1 is MGHRA and CDR2 YSYEKL. V was clipped by 0 bases and J by 0 bases; unmatched bases: 4. The CDR3 bases are TGCGCCAGCAGCCAAGATCCCCTAGCGGGAAGCACAGATACGCAGTATTTT. It encodes CASSQDPLAGSTDTQYF.

V and J are TRBV29-1 and TRBJ2-1, with a tentative D call TRBD2 (5 bases). V lost 2 bases and J lost 1, with 9 bases in between. Germline CDR1 is SQVTM and CDR2 is ANQGSEA. The length of the CDR3 is 14 residues. CDR3 DNA: TGCAGCGTTGAACTAGCCTCTTCCTACAATGAGCAGTTCTTC. Its translation: CSVELASSYNEQFF.

V is TRBV20-1 and J is TRBJ2-7, with TRBD1 as a possible D gene (6 bases). The germline V and J ends were trimmed by 6 bases and 4 bases, with 22 bases remaining between them. The CDR3 spans 15 residues. The germline V gene has CDR1 DFQATT and CDR2 SNEGSKA (reference sequence). Written as DNA, the CDR3 is TGCAGTGCAAGAAAGGAGACAGGCGTCTTATACGAGCAGTACTTC. Amino acid sequence: CSARKETGVLYEQYF.

The chain uses TRBV20-1 and TRBJ2-5; a possible D gene is TRBD1 (5 bases). The CDR3 covers 15 residues. Germline CDR1 and CDR2: DFQATT and SNEGSKA (reference sequence). V shed 2 bases and J shed 7 bases, with 20 bases lying between them. The CDR3 loop reads CSARTPPNIRGTQYF. DNA of the CDR3: TGCAGTGCTAGAACGCCCCCAAATATTAGGGGGACCCAGTACTTC.

The rearrangement links TRBV9 to TRBJ2-3; a weak D match, TRBD1 (6 bases). The V and J ends lost 4 bases and 2 bases respectively, with 14 bases between them. CDR1 SGDLS and CDR2 YYNGEE come from the germline V gene. The CDR3 consists of 15 residues. CDR3 sequence (DNA): TGTGCCAGCAGCATAAGTAGGGGGACCACAGATACGCAGTATTTT. Protein product: CASSISRGTTDTQYF.